The 32 T cell receptor beta chains presented below share a single source sample, sequenced in a study of T cells in women clearing cervical HPV infection. Only in-frame clones appear in the TCRdb table, and some are missing; sequencing was by immunoSEQ multiplex PCR. This table lists about 32,000 clones. The sample was blood buffy coat. The receptor source for this set is a woman aged 18 to 69 with a cervical HPV16 infection that either progressed to CIN3+ or cleared (not recorded which).

A word on this clone: The CDR3 extends 3 residues past the end of the read, so its final part is completed from the germline J gene. The rearrangement uses TRBV12-3 or TRBV12-4 and TRBJ2-3; possible D gene TRBD2, 5 bases. V lost 2 bases, J lost 0 bases, and 15 bases lay in between. This CDR3 contains 17 residues. The covered CDR3 bases are TGTGCCAGCAGTTTATGGGGTTTAGCGATGAGCACAGATACG. Translating gives CASSLWGLAMSTDT. The full CDR3 reads CASSLWGLAMSTDTQYF.

Turning to this clone: Sequencing ends 3 residues short of the CDR3 end; the germline J gene provides the rest. This rearrangement joins TRBV6-1 to TRBJ2-1; TRBD2 might be the D (7 bases). The germline V and J ends were trimmed by 4 bases and 4 bases, with 17 bases remaining between them. The CDR3 length is 16 residues. Germline lookup yields CDR1 MNHNS and CDR2 SASEGT. Here the CDR3 reads CASSVDGGGGYNEQFF. CDR3 bases read: TGTGCCAGCAGTGTGGACGGGGGCGGGGGTTACAATGAG.

In the case of this clone: The read comes to an end 3 residues before the CDR3 does, leaving the germline J gene to fill in the end. The chain is built from TRBV2 and TRBJ2-7; 10 nucleotides match TRBD2. CDR1 is SNHLY, CDR2 FYNNEI, per germline. Trimming removed 2 bases from V and 5 bases from J; junction bases left unmatched: 6. CDR3 size: 15 residues. Partial CDR3 DNA: TGTGCCAGCAGTGAACATAGCGGGGGGTCCAACGAG. As protein: CASSEHSGGSNE. The whole CDR3 sequence is CASSEHSGGSNEQYF.

Of note for this clone: The CDR3 goes on 3 residues after the read ends, and that part is filled in from the germline J gene. This chain uses TRBV11-1 with TRBJ2-1; 8 nucleotides align to TRBD1. CDR1 is SGHAT, CDR2 FQDESV, per germline (reference sequence). The CDR3 totals 15 residues. Trimming cost V 4 bases and J 8 bases; bases outside gene matches: 10. CDR3 protein: CASSSTGAEGYEQFF. The covered CDR3 bases are TGTGCCAGCAGCTCGACAGGGGCCGAAGGATATGAG. The full variable domain, with the rest looked up from reference TRBV11-1 and TRBJ2-1, is EAEVAQSPRYKITEKSQAVAFWCDPISGHATLYWYRQILGQGPELLVQFQDESVVDDSQLPKDRFSAERLKGVDSTLKIQPAELGDSAMYLCASSSTGAEGYEQFFGPGTRLTVL.

The sequenced part of the CDR3 DNA is TGTGCCAGCAGTTTCCCCCCACTAGCGGGGACGTCAGGTGAG. It translates to CASSFPPLAGTSGE. The whole CDR3 protein reads CASSFPPLAGTSGEQFF. The J gene is TRBJ2-1, the V gene TRBV6-2 or TRBV6-3, with 10 positions matching TRBD2. The read falls 3 residues short of the CDR3 end, and the missing part is taken from the germline J gene. Germline CDR1 and CDR2: MNHEY and SVGEGT. The CDR3 is 17 amino acids. J gave up 9 bases and V 4 bases, and 15 bases lay outside the gene matches.

On this clone itself: Sequencing ends 3 residues short of the CDR3 end; the germline J gene provides the rest. The rearrangement joins TRBV5-1 to TRBJ2-7, with 7 bases matching TRBD2. Per germline, CDR1 SGHRS and CDR2 YFSETQ. V shed 3 bases, J shed 6 bases, and the junction held 12 bases outside the gene matches. The CDR3 consists of 15 residues. CDR3 bases read: TGCGCCAGCAGCTCCCTGACTAGCAGCAAATCCGAG. Its translation is CASSSLTSSKSE. The CDR3 as a whole reads CASSSLTSSKSEQYF.

The CDR3 bases that were read are TGTGCCAGCAGCTATAAGGGGAACACC. Protein: CASSYKGNT. The whole CDR3 sequence reads CASSYKGNTIYF. The chain employs TRBV5-6 and TRBJ1-3, with D possibly TRBD1 on 5 matching bases. The CDR3 end lies 3 residues beyond the end of the read and is filled in from the germline J gene. The V gene's germline CDR1 is SGHDT and CDR2 YYEEEE. Trimming removed 3 bases from V and 7 bases from J, with 8 bases in between. This CDR3 comprises 12 residues.

A note on this clone: Sequencing ends 3 residues short of the CDR3 end; the germline J gene provides the rest. This sequence joins TRBV5-1 and TRBJ2-1; D perhaps matches TRBD1 (6 bases). V was cut by 0 bases and J by 6 bases, with 10 bases left in between. CDR3 size: 14 residues. The germline V gene encodes CDR1 SGHRS and CDR2 YFSETQ. Partial CDR3 DNA: TGCGCCAGCAGCTTGGACAGGGCTGGCAATGAG. Its translation is CASSLDRAGNE. The whole CDR3 reads CASSLDRAGNEQFF.

On this clone: The observed sequence ends 3 residues before the CDR3 terminus, with the missing tail filled in from the germline J gene. The chain carries TRBV5-1 and TRBJ2-1; a weak D match, TRBD1 (6 bases). The germline V and J ends were trimmed by 0 bases and 9 bases, with 16 bases remaining between them. The CDR3 has 15 residues. Germline assignment: CDR1 SGHRS and CDR2 YFSETQ. CDR3 DNA, as far as it was read: TGCGCCAGCAGCTTGGAAGGGAGCAGGGGTGGTGAG. Its translation is CASSLEGSRGGE. The full CDR3 is CASSLEGSRGGEQFF.

With respect to this clone: The CDR3 is cut off 3 residues early in the read; its end comes from the germline J gene. The chain employs TRBV2 and TRBJ1-1; D uncertain. V lost 6 bases, J lost 4 bases, and 9 bases lay in between. Germline-derived CDR1 and CDR2 are SNHLY and FYNNEI. The length of the CDR3 is 12 residues. The sequenced CDR3 bases are TGTGCCAGCAGGGCCGAAGGCACTGAA. Translation: CASRAEGTE. The whole CDR3 sequence reads CASRAEGTEAFF.

Turning to this clone: Read coverage stops 3 residues before the CDR3 terminus; the germline J gene supplies the remainder. V usage is TRBV14 and J usage is TRBJ1-2; 7 bases are shared with TRBD1. CDR1 is SGHDN and CDR2 is FVKESK in the germline V gene. The CDR3 consists of 14 residues. With 3 bases clipped from V and 5 bases from J, the junction kept 6 bases outside the gene matches. The part of the CDR3 DNA that was read is TGTGCCAGCAGCCATGACAGGGTGGGGTATGGC. This codes for CASSHDRVGYG. The whole CDR3 sequence reads CASSHDRVGYGYTF.

About this clone: Read coverage stops 3 residues before the CDR3 terminus; the germline J gene supplies the remainder. J is TRBJ1-6 and V is TRBV7-9, with D tentatively TRBD1 (6 bases). V lost 5 bases, J lost 9 bases, and 14 bases lay in between. CDR3 length equals 14 residues. CDR1 is SEHNR and CDR2 is FQNEAQ in the germline V gene (reference sequence). The CDR3 sequence is CASSPVQGLSPLHF. The part of the CDR3 DNA that was read is TGTGCCAGCAGCCCCGTCCAGGGGCTTTCACCC.

A remark on this clone: The read is 3 residues too short to cover the CDR3 end, so that end is filled in from the germline J gene. The rearrangement joins TRBV12-3 or TRBV12-4 to TRBJ2-2, with 12 bases identical to TRBD1. V was clipped by 3 bases and J by 1 base; unmatched bases: 3. This CDR3 is built from 17 residues. The CDR3 is CASSLGQGAWNTGELFF. The sequenced CDR3 bases are TGTGCCAGCAGTTTGGGACAGGGGGCTTGGAACACCGGGGAG.

Note on this clone: The CDR3 end lies 3 residues beyond the end of the read and is filled in from the germline J gene. The chain is built from TRBV7-3 and TRBJ2-3; the D gene is possibly TRBD1 (6 bases). Germline CDR1 SGHTA, CDR2 FQGTGA. Trimming took 2 bases from V and 1 from J, leaving 10 bases between them. The CDR3 contains 15 residues. The DNA read from the CDR3 is TGTGCCAGCAGCTTATCAGGGGCTCGCACAGATACG. It specifies CASSLSGARTDT. The entire CDR3 protein reads CASSLSGARTDTQYF. Filled out from reference TRBV7-3 and TRBJ2-3, the complete variable domain reads GAGVSQTPSNKVTEKGKYVELRCDPISGHTALYWYRQSLGQGPEFLIYFQGTGAADDSGLPNDRFFAVRPEGSVSTLKIQRTERGDSAVYLCASSLSGARTDTQYFGPGTRLTVL.

As to this clone: The read comes to an end 3 residues before the CDR3 does, leaving the germline J gene to fill in the end. This chain uses TRBV6-2 or TRBV6-3 with TRBJ2-3, with 10 bases lining up with TRBD2. This CDR3 is built from 16 residues. The V segment lost 6 bases and the J segment 2 bases; nucleotides outside the gene matches: 8. CDR1 MNHEY and CDR2 SVGEGT come from the germline V gene. The part of the CDR3 DNA that was read is TGTGCCAGCAGCCGCGGACTAGCGGCGAACACAGATACG. Translated: CASSRGLAANTDT. The whole CDR3 sequence is CASSRGLAANTDTQYF.

Comment on this clone: Coverage ceases 3 residues before the CDR3 finishes, and the germline J gene fills in the end. The J gene is TRBJ2-7, the V gene TRBV5-5, with D perhaps matching TRBD1 (8 bases). Deletions cut 2 bases from V and 4 bases from J, with 16 bases between. The CDR3 spans 15 residues. CDR1 is SGHKS, CDR2 YYEKEE, per germline (reference sequence). CDR3 sequence: CASSFGQGGGYEQYF. The DNA read from the CDR3 is TGTGCCAGCAGCTTCGGACAGGGCGGGGGATACGAG.

Of note for this clone: The CDR3 end is not reached by the read, which stops 3 residues before it; the germline J gene fills it in. This sequence joins TRBV2 and TRBJ2-1, with TRBD2 matching over 9 bases. Germline V gives CDR1 SNHLY, CDR2 FYNNEI. Germline trimming cut 5 bases from V and 9 bases from J; bases unmatched to any gene: 8. The CDR3 is 14 residues long. The CDR3 reads CASSLAGYGTEQFF. CDR3 bases read: TGTGCCAGCAGTCTAGCGGGGTATGGGACTGAG.

The part of the CDR3 DNA that was read is TGTGCCAGCAGTGATCTACTAGCGGGGGGGAGCACAGATACG. Its protein is CASSDLLAGGSTDT. The CDR3 as a whole reads CASSDLLAGGSTDTQYF. V gene TRBV25-1 combines with J gene TRBJ2-3, with 13 bases that match TRBD2. The CDR3 goes on 3 residues after the read ends, and that part is filled in from the germline J gene. Germline V lookup: CDR1 MGHDK, CDR2 SYGVNS. Unmatched junction bases numbered 3, after V lost 3 bases and J lost 0 bases. The CDR3 has 17 amino acids.

A note on this clone: The CDR3 end falls 3 residues outside the read, so it is completed with the germline J gene. V usage is TRBV24-1 and J usage is TRBJ1-2, with 8 bases that match TRBD1. V was pared by 4 bases and J by 4 bases, with 4 bases of the junction left unmatched. The CDR3 extends over 14 amino acids. Germline values: CDR1 KGHDR, CDR2 SFDVKD. CDR3 DNA (partial): TGTGCCACCAGTGACCGGACAGGGTTCTATGGC. Translated, it gives CATSDRTGFYG. The whole CDR3 is CATSDRTGFYGYTF.

This clone registers medium-sized by frequency. From the germline J gene comes the end of the CDR3, since the read stops 3 residues before it. The chain is built from TRBV19 and TRBJ2-7, with TRBD1 matching 8 bases. The germline gives CDR1 LNHDA, CDR2 SQIVND (reference sequence). This CDR3 spans 15 amino acids. V shed 6 bases, J shed 4 bases, and the junction held 11 bases outside the gene matches. This CDR3 reads CASSRPGQEAYEQYF. The sequenced part of the CDR3 DNA is TGTGCCAGTAGCCGTCCGGGACAGGAGGCGTACGAG.

In regard to this clone: The read finishes 3 residues shy of the CDR3 end, and the germline J gene is used to complete it. The V gene is TRBV4-2, the J gene TRBJ2-7; perhaps TRBD2 as D (5 bases). From germline, CDR1 is LGHNA and CDR2 YNFKEQ. This CDR3 is 15 amino acids long. Trimming took off 4 bases at V and 4 bases at J, with 17 bases between the two ends. Incomplete CDR3 DNA: TGTGCCAGCAGCCGCCTAACGACGGACTCATACGAG. Residues: CASSRLTTDSYE. The whole CDR3 reads CASSRLTTDSYEQYF.

A word on this clone: The read is 3 residues too short to cover the CDR3 end, so that end is filled in from the germline J gene. V and J are TRBV20-1 and TRBJ2-3, with TRBD2 identical over 7 bases. The CDR3 sequence is 16 residues long. J was trimmed by 0 bases and V by 6 bases; bases with no gene match: 12. CDR1 DFQATT and CDR2 SNEGSKA come from the germline V gene (reference sequence). The chain's CDR3 is CSALPPGLQSTDTQYF. Incomplete CDR3 DNA: TGCAGTGCCCTACCTCCGGGACTACAGAGCACAGATACG.

Notes on this clone: The read stops 3 residues short of the end of the CDR3; the missing end is completed from the germline J gene. This chain uses TRBV2 with TRBJ2-2; 8 positions agree with TRBD1. V was pared by 4 bases and J by 4 bases, with 2 bases of the junction left unmatched. Germline CDR1 reads SNHLY; CDR2 reads FYNNEI. The CDR3 runs to 14 residues. CDR3 sequence reads: CASSGDRSTGELFF. CDR3 DNA (partial): TGTGCCAGCAGTGGGGACAGGTCCACCGGGGAG.

Details on this clone: Coverage ceases 3 residues before the CDR3 finishes, and the germline J gene fills in the end. The V call is TRBV30, the J call TRBJ2-5; D may be TRBD1 (6 bases). The CDR3 runs to 13 residues. The germline CDR1 and CDR2 sequences are GTSNPN and SVGIG (reference sequence). Trimming left V 6 bases short and J 5 bases short, with 16 bases between. Here the CDR3 reads CACSLGAWETQYF. CDR3 bases read: TGTGCCTGCAGCCTGGGGGCGTGGGAGACC.

Of note for this clone: The read halts 3 residues ahead of the CDR3 end, with the missing end drawn from the germline J gene. This chain links TRBV20-1 with TRBJ2-1; TRBD2 aligns across 10 bases. The germline CDR1 and CDR2 sequences are DFQATT and SNEGSKA (reference sequence). This CDR3 contains 13 residues. V gave up 6 bases and J gave up 4 bases; unmatched junction bases: 3. The covered CDR3 bases are TGCAGTGCCGGGACTAGCGAATACAATGAG. Translating gives CSAGTSEYNE. The CDR3, in full, reads CSAGTSEYNEQFF.

The part of the CDR3 DNA that was read is TGTGCCAGCAGTTCCCGTCGGGAAAAA. Encoded protein: CASSSRREK. The whole CDR3 is CASSSRREKLFF. This sequence joins TRBV28 and TRBJ1-4; D not resolved. The read finishes 3 residues shy of the CDR3 end, and the germline J gene is used to complete it. This CDR3 is 12 amino acids long. The V gene's germline CDR1 is MDHEN and CDR2 SYDVKM. V was shortened by 4 bases and J by 8 bases, with 8 bases between the two germline ends. The whole variable domain, filled in from reference TRBV28 and TRBJ1-4, reads DVKVTQSSRYLVKRTGEKVFLECVQDMDHENMFWYRQDPGLGLRLIYFSYDVKMKEKGDIPEGYSVSREKKERFSLILESASTNQTSMYLCASSSRREKLFFGSGTQLSVL.

As regards this clone: The missing CDR3 end, 3 residues past where the read stops, is filled in from the germline J gene. The chain couples TRBV30 to TRBJ2-3, with a possible D match to TRBD2 (6 bases). Trimming removed 5 bases from V and 0 bases from J, with 21 bases in between. The germline CDR1 and CDR2 sequences are GTSNPN and SVGIG (reference sequence). This CDR3 has 17 residues. CDR3 amino acids: CAWDGFNGGASTDTQYF. The sequenced CDR3 bases are TGTGCCTGGGACGGATTTAACGGGGGTGCTAGCACAGATACG.

Comment on this clone: The CDR3 end lies 3 residues beyond the end of the read and is filled in from the germline J gene. The chain links TRBV19 to TRBJ1-4; weak D call: TRBD1 (5 bases). The CDR3 totals 15 residues. Trimming took 1 base from V and 8 from J, leaving 14 bases between them. Germline CDR1 is LNHDA and CDR2 is SQIVND (reference sequence). CDR3 bases read: TGTGCCAGTAGTATAGCTGGCAGGGAAGGGGAAAAA. Protein sequence: CASSIAGREGEK. The entire CDR3 protein is CASSIAGREGEKLFF.

Details on this clone: The sequenced fragment ends 3 residues before the CDR3 boundary, so the rest is inferred from the germline J gene. The chain recombines TRBV11-2 with TRBJ1-2, with 7 bases lining up with TRBD1. This CDR3 spans 14 amino acids. V trimming: 1 base; J trimming: 2 bases; junction bases outside the gene matches: 1. Germline assignment: CDR1 SGHAT and CDR2 FQNNGV. The part of the CDR3 DNA that was read is TGTGCCAGCAGCTTAGCGGGACAGAACTATGGC. This translates into CASSLAGQNYG. The CDR3 as a whole reads CASSLAGQNYGYTF.

Here the CDR3 reads CASSPRTGINTIYF. The sequenced CDR3 bases are TGTGCCAGCAGTCCCCGGACAGGGATAAACACC. This chain links TRBV12-3 or TRBV12-4 with TRBJ1-3; 8 bases match TRBD1. The read ends 3 residues early relative to the CDR3; the germline J gene fills the gap. The CDR3 loop spans 14 amino acids. V gave up 5 bases and J gave up 6 bases; unmatched junction bases: 6.

About this clone: The read halts 3 residues ahead of the CDR3 end, with the missing end drawn from the germline J gene. The chain uses TRBV19 and TRBJ2-7; 9 bases map to TRBD1. The CDR3 extends over 16 amino acids. V lost 3 bases and J lost 4; bases outside the gene matches: 10. Germline CDR1 and CDR2: LNHDA and SQIVND (reference sequence). The CDR3 DNA, read in part, is TGTGCCAGTAGTATCAGGGCCGGGACAGGGTTATACGAG. It codes for CASSIRAGTGLYE. The entire CDR3 protein is CASSIRAGTGLYEQYF.

Turning to this clone: The sequence runs out 3 residues before the end of the CDR3; the remainder is reconstructed from the germline J gene. The chain uses TRBV20-1 and TRBJ2-3, with D possibly matching TRBD2 (6 bases). The CDR3 runs 16 residues. Per germline, CDR1 DFQATT and CDR2 SNEGSKA (reference sequence). V lost 3 bases and J lost 1, with 17 bases in between. The covered CDR3 bases are TGCAGTGCTAGTGTAACCGCGGGGCTCCGCACAGATACG. This gives the protein CSASVTAGLRTDT. The full CDR3 protein reads CSASVTAGLRTDTQYF.